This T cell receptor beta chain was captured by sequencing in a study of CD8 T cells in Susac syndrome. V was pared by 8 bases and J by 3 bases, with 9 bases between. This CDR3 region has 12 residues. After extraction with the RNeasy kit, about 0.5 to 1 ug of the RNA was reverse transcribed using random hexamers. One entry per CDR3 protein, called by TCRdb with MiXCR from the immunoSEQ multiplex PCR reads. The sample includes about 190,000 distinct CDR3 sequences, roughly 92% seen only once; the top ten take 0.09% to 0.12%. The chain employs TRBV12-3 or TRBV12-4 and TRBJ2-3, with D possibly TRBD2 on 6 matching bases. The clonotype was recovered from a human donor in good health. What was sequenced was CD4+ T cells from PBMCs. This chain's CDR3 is CASGGVTDTQYF. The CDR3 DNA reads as TGTGCCAGCGGCGGGGTGACAGATACGCAGTATTTT.